This TCR beta chain was found in a study of Graves' ophthalmopathy and Graves' hyperthyroidism. Study in general: The stable label applied to hyperthyroidism with no ophthalmopathy within 18 months of follow-up. Study-level findings and limits: The model flagged ophthalmopathy progression at 65% to 71% sensitivity and 72% to 80% specificity. Most thyroid clonotypes with frequency above 0.001 were detected in blood too.

As the template, RNA transcripts were used to amplify TCR beta CDR3 regions. HTBI primers were used in a first-round RT-PCR, which preceded a second-round multiplex PCR. One entry per CDR3 protein, called by TCRdb with MiXCR from the multiplex PCR reads. The table records approximately 1.2 million distinct CDR3 sequences, 35% to 45% of them present only once. This clonotype was counted at least ten times. The antigen remains undetermined. Germline V gives CDR1 DFQATT, CDR2 SNEGSKA (reference sequence). This CDR3 comprises 12 residues. The ends were cut back, 5 bases at V and 1 base at J, with 8 bases in the middle. Orbital computed tomography, thyroid ultrasound, TRAb, serum thyroxine and clinical symptoms formed the basis of diagnosis.

The J gene is TRBJ2-5, the V gene TRBV20-1; D not resolved. This TCR derives from an adult man with Graves' hyperthyroidism. Sequenced material: peripheral blood or thyroid tissue (not recorded which). The chain's CDR3 is CSAGKGQETQYF. CDR3 nucleotides: TGCAGTGCTGGGAAGGGCCAAGAGACCCAGTACTTC.